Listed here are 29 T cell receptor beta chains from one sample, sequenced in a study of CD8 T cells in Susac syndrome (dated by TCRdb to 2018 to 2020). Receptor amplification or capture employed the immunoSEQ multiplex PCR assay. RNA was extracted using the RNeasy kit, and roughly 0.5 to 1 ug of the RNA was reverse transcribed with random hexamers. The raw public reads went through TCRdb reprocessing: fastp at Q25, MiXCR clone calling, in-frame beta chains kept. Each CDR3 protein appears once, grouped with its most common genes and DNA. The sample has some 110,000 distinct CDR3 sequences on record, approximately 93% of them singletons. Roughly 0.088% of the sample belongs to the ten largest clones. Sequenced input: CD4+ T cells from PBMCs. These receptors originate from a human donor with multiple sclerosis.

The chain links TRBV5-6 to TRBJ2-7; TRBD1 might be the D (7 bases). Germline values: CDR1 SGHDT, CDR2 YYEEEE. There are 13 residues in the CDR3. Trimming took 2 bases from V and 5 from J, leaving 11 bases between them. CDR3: CASSFPGGNEQYF. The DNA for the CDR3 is TGTGCCAGCAGCTTTCCAGGGGGGAACGAGCAGTACTTC.

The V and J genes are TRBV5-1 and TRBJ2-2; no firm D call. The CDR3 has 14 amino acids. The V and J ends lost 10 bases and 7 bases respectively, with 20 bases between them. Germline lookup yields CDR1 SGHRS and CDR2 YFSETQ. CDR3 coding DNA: TGCGCCTCCAAGTGGTCGGCCTTTGACGGGGAGCTGTTTTTT. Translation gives CASKWSAFDGELFF. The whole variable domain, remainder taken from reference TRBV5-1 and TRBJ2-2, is KAGVTQTPRYLIKTRGQQVTLSCSPISGHRSVSWYQQTPGQGLQFLFEYFSETQRNKGNFPGRFSGRQFSNSRSEMNVSTLELGDSALYLCASKWSAFDGELFFGEGSRLTVL.

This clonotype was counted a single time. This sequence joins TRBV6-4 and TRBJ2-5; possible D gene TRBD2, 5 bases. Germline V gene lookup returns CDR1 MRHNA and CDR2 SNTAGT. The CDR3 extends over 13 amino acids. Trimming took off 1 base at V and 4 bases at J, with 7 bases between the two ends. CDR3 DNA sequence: TGTGCCAGCAGTGACTACGAGGGAGAGACCCAGTACTTC. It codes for CASSDYEGETQYF.

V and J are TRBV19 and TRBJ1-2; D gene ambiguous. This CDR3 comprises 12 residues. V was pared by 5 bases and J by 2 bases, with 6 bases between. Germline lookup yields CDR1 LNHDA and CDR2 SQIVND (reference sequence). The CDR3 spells CASSHQNYGYTF. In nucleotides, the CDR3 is TGTGCCAGTAGTCACCAGAACTATGGCTACACCTTC.

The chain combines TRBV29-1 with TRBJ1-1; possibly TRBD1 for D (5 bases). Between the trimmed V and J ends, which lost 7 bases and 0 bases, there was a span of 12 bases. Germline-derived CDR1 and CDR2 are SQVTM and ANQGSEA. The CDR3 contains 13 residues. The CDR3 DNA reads TGCAGCGCCTGGCAGGGTTTGAACACTGAAGCTTTCTTT. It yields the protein CSAWQGLNTEAFF.

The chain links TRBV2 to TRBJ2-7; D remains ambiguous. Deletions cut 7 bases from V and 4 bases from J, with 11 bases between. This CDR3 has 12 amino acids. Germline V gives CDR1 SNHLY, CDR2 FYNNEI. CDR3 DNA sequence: TGTGCCAGCACCCGGATGAGTTACGAGCAGTACTTC. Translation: CASTRMSYEQYF.

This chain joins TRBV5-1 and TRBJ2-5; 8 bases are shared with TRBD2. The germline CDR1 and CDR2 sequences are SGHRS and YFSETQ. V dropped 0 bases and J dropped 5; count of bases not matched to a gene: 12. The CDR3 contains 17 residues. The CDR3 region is CASSLVVAGRFGETQYF. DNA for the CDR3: TGCGCCAGCAGCTTGGTGGTAGCGGGGCGTTTCGGGGAGACCCAGTACTTC.

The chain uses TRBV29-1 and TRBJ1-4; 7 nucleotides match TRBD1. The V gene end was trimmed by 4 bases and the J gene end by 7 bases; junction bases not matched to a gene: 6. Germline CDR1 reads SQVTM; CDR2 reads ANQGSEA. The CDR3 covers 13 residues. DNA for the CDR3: TGCAGCGTTGGTCAGGGGGACAGTGAAAAACTGTTTTTT. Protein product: CSVGQGDSEKLFF. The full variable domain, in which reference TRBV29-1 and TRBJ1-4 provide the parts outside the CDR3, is SAVISQKPSRDICQRGTSLTIQCQVDSQVTMMFWYRQQPGQSLTLIATANQGSEATYESGFVIDKFPISRPNLTFSTLTVSNMSPEDSSIYLCSVGQGDSEKLFFGSGTQLSVL.

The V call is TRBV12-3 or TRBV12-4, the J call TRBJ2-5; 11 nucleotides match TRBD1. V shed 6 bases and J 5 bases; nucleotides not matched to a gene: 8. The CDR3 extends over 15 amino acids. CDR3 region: CASRRTGGRGETQYF. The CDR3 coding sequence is TGTGCCAGCAGAAGGACAGGGGGCAGAGGGGAGACCCAGTACTTC.

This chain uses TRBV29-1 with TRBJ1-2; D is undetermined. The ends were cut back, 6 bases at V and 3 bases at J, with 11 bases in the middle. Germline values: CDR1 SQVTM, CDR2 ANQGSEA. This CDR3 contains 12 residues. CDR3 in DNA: TGCAGCGTCCACGCGGGCTACTATGGCTACACCTTC. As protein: CSVHAGYYGYTF. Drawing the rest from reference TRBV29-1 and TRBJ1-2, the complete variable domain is SAVISQKPSRDICQRGTSLTIQCQVDSQVTMMFWYRQQPGQSLTLIATANQGSEATYESGFVIDKFPISRPNLTFSTLTVSNMSPEDSSIYLCSVHAGYYGYTFGSGTRLTVV.

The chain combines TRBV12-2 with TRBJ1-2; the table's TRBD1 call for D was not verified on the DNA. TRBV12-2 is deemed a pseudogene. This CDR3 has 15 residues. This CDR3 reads CASRLAPYHVYGYTF. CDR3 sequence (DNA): TGTGCAAGTCGCTTAGCCCCCTACCACGTCTATGGCTACACCTTC.

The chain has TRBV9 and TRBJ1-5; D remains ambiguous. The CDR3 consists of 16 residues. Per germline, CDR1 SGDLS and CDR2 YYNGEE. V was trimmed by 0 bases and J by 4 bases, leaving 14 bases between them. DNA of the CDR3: TGTGCCAGCAGCGTAGGTCTAGGGAGCGAGAATCAGCCCCAGCATTTT. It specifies CASSVGLGSENQPQHF.

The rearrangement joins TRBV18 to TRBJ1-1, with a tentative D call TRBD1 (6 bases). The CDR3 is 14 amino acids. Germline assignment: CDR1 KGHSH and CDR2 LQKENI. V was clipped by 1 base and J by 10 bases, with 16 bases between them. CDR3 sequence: CASSPQGTQGTAFF. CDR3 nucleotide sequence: TGTGCCAGCTCACCACAGGGGACCCAGGGGACAGCTTTCTTT.

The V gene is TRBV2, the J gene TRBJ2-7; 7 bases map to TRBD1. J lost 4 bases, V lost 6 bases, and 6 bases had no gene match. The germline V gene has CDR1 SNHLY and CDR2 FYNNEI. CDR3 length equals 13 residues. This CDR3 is CASRADRVYEQYF. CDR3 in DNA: TGTGCCAGCAGGGCCGACAGGGTTTACGAGCAGTACTTC. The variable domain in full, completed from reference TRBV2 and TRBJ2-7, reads EPEVTQTPSHQVTQMGQEVILRCVPISNHLYFYWYRQILGQKVEFLVSFYNNEISEKSEIFDDQFSVERPDGSNFTLKIRSTKLEDSAMYFCASRADRVYEQYFGPGTRLTVT.

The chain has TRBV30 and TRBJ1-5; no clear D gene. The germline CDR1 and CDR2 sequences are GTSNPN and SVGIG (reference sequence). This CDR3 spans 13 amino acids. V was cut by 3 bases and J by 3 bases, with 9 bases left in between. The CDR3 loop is CAWSTQYNQPQHF. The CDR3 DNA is TGTGCCTGGAGCACACAGTACAATCAGCCCCAGCATTTT.

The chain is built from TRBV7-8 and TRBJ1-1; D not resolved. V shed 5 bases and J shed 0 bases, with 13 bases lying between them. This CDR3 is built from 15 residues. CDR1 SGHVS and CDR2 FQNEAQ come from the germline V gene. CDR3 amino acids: CASSPRRGMNTEAFF. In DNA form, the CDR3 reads TGTGCCAGCAGCCCGCGGCGGGGAATGAACACTGAAGCTTTCTTT.

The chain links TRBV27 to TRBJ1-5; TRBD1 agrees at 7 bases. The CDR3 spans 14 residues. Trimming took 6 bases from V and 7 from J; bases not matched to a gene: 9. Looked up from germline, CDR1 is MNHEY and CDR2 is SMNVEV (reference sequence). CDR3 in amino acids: CASRSGTAGQPQHF. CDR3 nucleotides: TGTGCCAGCAGATCCGGGACAGCAGGGCAGCCCCAGCATTTT.

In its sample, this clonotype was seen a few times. DNA for the CDR3: TGTGCCTGGAGTTCGGGACAAGATAATTCACCCCTCCACTTT. Residues: CAWSSGQDNSPLHF. The V and J genes are TRBV30 and TRBJ1-6, with D possibly being TRBD1 (6 bases). The V gene's germline CDR1 is GTSNPN and CDR2 SVGIG (reference sequence). This CDR3 spans 14 amino acids. Deletions cut 2 bases from V and 5 bases from J, with 10 bases between.

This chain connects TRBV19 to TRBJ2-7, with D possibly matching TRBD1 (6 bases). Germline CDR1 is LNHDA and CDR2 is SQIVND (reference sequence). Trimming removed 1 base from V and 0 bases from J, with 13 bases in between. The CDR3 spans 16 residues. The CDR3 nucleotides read TGTGCCAGTAGTATAGCCTTTAAGGGACACTCCTACGAGCAGTACTTC. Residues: CASSIAFKGHSYEQYF.

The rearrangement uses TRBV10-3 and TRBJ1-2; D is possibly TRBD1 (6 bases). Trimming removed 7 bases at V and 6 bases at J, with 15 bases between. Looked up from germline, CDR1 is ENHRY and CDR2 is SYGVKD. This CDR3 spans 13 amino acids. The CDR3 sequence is CAIKPTGRDGYTF. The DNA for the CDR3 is TGTGCCATCAAACCGACAGGTCGAGATGGCTACACCTTC.

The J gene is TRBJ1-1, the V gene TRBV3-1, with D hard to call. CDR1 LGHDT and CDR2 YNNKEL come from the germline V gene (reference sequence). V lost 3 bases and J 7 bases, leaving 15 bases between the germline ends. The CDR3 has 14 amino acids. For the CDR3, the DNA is TGTGCCAGCAGCCAGGGAGGGCAGGCTGGTGAAGCTTTCTTT. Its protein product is CASSQGGQAGEAFF.

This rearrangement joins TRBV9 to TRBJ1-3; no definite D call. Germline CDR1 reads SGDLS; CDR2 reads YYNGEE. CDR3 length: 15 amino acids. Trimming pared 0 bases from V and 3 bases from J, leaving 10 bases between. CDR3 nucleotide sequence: TGTGCCAGCAGCGTAGGGATCGGGAATGGAAACACCATATATTTT. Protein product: CASSVGIGNGNTIYF.

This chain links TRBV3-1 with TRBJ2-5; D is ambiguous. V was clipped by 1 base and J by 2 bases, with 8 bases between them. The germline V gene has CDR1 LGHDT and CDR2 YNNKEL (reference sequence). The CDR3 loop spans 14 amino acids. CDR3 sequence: CASSQVGQQETQYF. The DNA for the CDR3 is TGTGCCAGCAGCCAAGTGGGTCAGCAAGAGACCCAGTACTTC.

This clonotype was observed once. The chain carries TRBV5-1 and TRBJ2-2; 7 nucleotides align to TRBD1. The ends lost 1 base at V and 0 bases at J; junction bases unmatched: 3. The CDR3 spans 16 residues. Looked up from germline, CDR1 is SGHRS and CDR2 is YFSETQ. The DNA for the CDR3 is TGCGCCAGCAGCTTGCCGGGACAGACGAACACCGGGGAGCTGTTTTTT. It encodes CASSLPGQTNTGELFF.

CDR3 sequence (DNA): TGTGCCAGTAGTATCCGGGGGCGGTTCGGCAATGGCTACACCTTC. Protein product: CASSIRGRFGNGYTF. The chain carries TRBV19 and TRBJ1-2; TRBD1 might be the D (6 bases). Trimming took off 3 bases at V and 6 bases at J, with 17 bases between the two ends. CDR1 and CDR2 (germline): LNHDA, SQIVND (reference sequence). The CDR3 totals 15 residues.

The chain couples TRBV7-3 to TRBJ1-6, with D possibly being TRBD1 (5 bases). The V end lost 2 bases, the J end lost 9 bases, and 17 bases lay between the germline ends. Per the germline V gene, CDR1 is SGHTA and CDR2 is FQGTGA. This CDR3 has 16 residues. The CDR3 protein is CASSLGGPGLGSPLHF. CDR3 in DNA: TGTGCCAGCAGCTTAGGGGGACCCGGGTTGGGTTCACCCCTCCACTTT.

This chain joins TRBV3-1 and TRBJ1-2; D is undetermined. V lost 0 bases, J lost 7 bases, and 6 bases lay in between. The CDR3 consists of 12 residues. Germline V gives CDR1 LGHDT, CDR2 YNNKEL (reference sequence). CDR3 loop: CASSQDYGGYTF. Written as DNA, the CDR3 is TGTGCCAGCAGCCAAGACTACGGTGGCTACACCTTC.

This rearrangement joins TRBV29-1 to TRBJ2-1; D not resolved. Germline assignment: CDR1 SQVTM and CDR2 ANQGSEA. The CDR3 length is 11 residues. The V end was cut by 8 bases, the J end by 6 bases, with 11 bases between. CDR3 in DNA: TGCAGCTACCTCAGCAGCAATGAGCAGTTCTTC. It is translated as CSYLSSNEQFF.

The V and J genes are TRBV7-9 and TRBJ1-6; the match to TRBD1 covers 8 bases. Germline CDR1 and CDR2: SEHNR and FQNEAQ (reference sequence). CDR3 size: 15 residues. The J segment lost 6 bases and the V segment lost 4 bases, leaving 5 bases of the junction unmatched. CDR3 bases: TGTGCCAGCAGCTCTTTCGACAGGGGTAATTCACCCCTCCACTTT. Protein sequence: CASSSFDRGNSPLHF.